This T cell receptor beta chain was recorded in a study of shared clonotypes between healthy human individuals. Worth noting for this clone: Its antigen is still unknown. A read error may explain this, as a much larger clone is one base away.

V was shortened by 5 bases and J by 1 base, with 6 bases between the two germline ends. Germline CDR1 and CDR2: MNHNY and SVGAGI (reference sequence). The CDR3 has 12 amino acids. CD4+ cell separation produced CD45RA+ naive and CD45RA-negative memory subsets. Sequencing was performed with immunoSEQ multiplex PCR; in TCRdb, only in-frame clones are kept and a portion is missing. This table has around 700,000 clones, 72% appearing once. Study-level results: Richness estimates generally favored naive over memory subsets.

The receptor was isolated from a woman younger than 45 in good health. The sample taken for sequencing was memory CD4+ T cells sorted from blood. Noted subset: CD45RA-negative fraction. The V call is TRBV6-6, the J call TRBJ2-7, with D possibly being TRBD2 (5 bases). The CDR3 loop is CASSRGSYEQYF. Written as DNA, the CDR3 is TGTGCCAGCAGTCGGGGTTCCTACGAGCAGTACTTC.